This TCR beta chain was recovered during a study of T-cell memory formation after mild COVID-19. Study-level points and caveats: The appearance of some responding clones in pre-infection memory suggested that cross-reactive memory joined. CD4+ contracting clones lay mainly in CM and EM, CD8+ ones in EMRA. Clones shrinking from day 15 to 85 showed even CD4/CD8 mixes; later expanders tilted CD4+.

Employing constant-segment primers, 5'RACE generated TCR alpha and TCR beta cDNA libraries bearing sample barcodes and UMIs. TCRdb reprocessed the 5' RACE reads with MiXCR, giving one entry per CDR3 protein. The sample contains around 470,000 distinct CDR3 sequences, about 19% of which appear only once. J was trimmed by 3 bases and V by 4 bases; bases with no gene match: 7. The CDR3 has 16 residues. Germline CDR1 SGHAT, CDR2 FQNNGV. About this clonotype: The target antigen is unknown.

The sequencing input was PBMCs or a T cell subset sorted from them (not recorded which). The TCR comes from an adult woman who had mild COVID-19 (a few samples of this study predate the infection). Cell type and time point are not known. V gene TRBV11-2 combines with J gene TRBJ2-1; 9 bases match TRBD1. CDR3 in amino acids: CASSSLGQGFYNEQFF. For the CDR3, the DNA is TGTGCCAGCAGCTCCCTGGGACAGGGATTCTACAATGAGCAGTTCTTC. The variable domain in full, completed from reference TRBV11-2 and TRBJ2-1, reads EAGVAQSPRYKIIEKRQSVAFWCNPISGHATLYWYQQILGQGPKLLIQFQNNGVVDDSQLPKDRFSAERLKGVDSTLKIQPAKLEDSAVYLCASSSLGQGFYNEQFFGPGTRLTVL.